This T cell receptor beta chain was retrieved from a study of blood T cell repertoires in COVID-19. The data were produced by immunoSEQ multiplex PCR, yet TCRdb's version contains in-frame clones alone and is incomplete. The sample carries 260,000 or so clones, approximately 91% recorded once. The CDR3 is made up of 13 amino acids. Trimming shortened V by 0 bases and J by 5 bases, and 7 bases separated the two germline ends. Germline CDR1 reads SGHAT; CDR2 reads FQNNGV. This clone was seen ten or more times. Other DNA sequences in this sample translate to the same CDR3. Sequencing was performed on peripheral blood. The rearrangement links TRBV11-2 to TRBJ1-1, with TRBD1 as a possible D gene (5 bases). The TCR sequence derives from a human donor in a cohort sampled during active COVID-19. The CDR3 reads CASSLEGGTEAFF. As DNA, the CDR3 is TGTGCCAGCAGCTTAGAGGGGGGGACTGAAGCTTTCTTT.